Listed below are T cell receptor beta chains from one sample, sequenced in a study of graft-versus-host responses after intestinal transplantation. Repertoires were generated with immunoSEQ multiplex PCR, while TCRdb's copy carries only in-frame clones and drops some. The sample carries 99,000 or so clones, more than 70% recorded once. The specimen was PBMCs, collected 255 days after intestinal transplant. Every receptor here comes from a human patient who received an intestinal transplant, so some T cells may come from the graft donor. The CDR3 runs from the conserved cysteine through the conserved F or W. A D gene is named only where the DNA matches it firmly. Expanded clones get a size class; other rows say once, few or many, or leave the size out.

TRBJ2-5	NA	TRBV6-1	NA	CASTTRITETQYF	TGTGCCAGCACCACGAGGATTACAGAGACCCAGTACTTC
TRBJ1-5	few	TRBV7-4	TRBD1	CASSWDRNKQPQHF	TGTGCCAGCAGCTGGGACAGGAATAAGCAGCCCCAGCATTTT
TRBJ2-7	NA	TRBV5-4	NA	CASSMGGQNYEQYF	TGTGCCAGCAGCATGGGGGGACAGAACTACGAGCAGTACTTC
TRBJ1-5	NA	TRBV2	NA	CASSLGGTRHQPQHF	TGTGCCAGCAGCCTAGGCGGGACCCGGCATCAGCCCCAGCATTTT
TRBJ2-2	NA	TRBV6-5	NA	CASGVPPGELFF	TGTGCCAGCGGGGTCCCTCCCGGGGAGCTGTTTTTT
TRBJ2-5	NA	TRBV7-8	TRBD1	CASSLPGTGEQYF	TGTGCCAGCAGCTTACCAGGGACAGGGGAGCAGTACTTC
TRBJ2-7	NA	TRBV27	NA	CASSLSGERVLSYEQYF	TGTGCCAGCAGTTTATCAGGGGAGAGAGTCCTCTCCTACGAGCAGTACTTC
TRBJ2-7	NA	TRBV10-3	TRBD2	CAISASSGSGTYEQYF	TGTGCCATCAGTGCGTCTAGCGGGAGTGGGACCTACGAGCAGTACTTC
TRBJ2-5	NA	TRBV29-1	NA	CSAYRDQETQYF	TGCAGCGCTTACAGGGACCAGGAGACCCAGTACTTC
TRBJ1-1	NA	TRBV29-1	NA	CSVEDRQGTAEAFF	TGCAGCGTTGAAGATCGGCAAGGGACTGCTGAAGCTTTCTTT
TRBJ1-1	NA	TRBV29-1	NA	CSVLDSEAFF	TGCAGCGTCTTAGACAGTGAAGCTTTCTTT
TRBJ2-1	NA	TRBV12-2	NA	CASREQFF	TGTGCAAGTAGGGAGCAGTTCTTC
TRBJ2-7	NA	TRBV27	NA	CASSLSAGLINEQYF	TGTGCCAGCAGTTTATCGGCGGGATTAATCAACGAGCAGTACTTC
TRBJ2-2	NA	TRBV7-8	TRBD2	CASSRATSGSGELFF	TGTGCCAGCAGCCGAGCGACTAGCGGGAGCGGGGAGCTGTTTTTT
TRBJ2-1	NA	TRBV2	NA	CASSDRGYNEQFF	TGTGCCAGCAGTGACCGAGGATACAATGAGCAGTTCTTC
TRBJ2-3	NA	TRBV10-2	TRBD1	CASSVRGPDTQYF	TGCGCCAGCAGTGTGAGGGGGCCAGATACGCAGTATTTT
TRBJ2-1	NA	TRBV5-4	NA	CASSFRENYNEQFF	TGTGCCAGCAGCTTTCGGGAGAACTACAATGAGCAGTTCTTC
TRBJ2-5	NA	TRBV2	TRBD1	CASSEQTGQGEATQYF	TGTGCCAGCAGTGAACAAACGGGACAGGGGGAGGCGACCCAGTACTTC
TRBJ2-7	once	TRBV13	NA	CASSLGTGMTYEQYF	TGTGCCAGCAGCTTAGGGACAGGAATGACCTACGAGCAGTACTTC
TRBJ1-2	NA	TRBV21-1	NA	CASSFRTGLIAGYTF	TGTGCCAGCAGCTTTCGGACAGGCCTAATCGCTGGCTACACCTTC
TRBJ2-7	NA	TRBV6-5	TRBD1	CASRGTGVFSYEQYF	TGTGCCAGCAGGGGGACAGGCGTTTTCTCCTACGAGCAGTACTTC
TRBJ1-2	NA	TRBV6-1	NA	CASTPRGGIGYGYTF	TGTGCCAGCACTCCCAGGGGCGGCATCGGGTATGGCTACACCTTC
TRBJ1-2	NA	TRBV10-3	NA	CAISDGASNYGYTF	TGTGCCATCAGTGATGGGGCCTCTAACTATGGCTACACCTTC
TRBJ2-7	many	TRBV10-3	NA	CAIRGAGDPYEQYF	TGTGCCATCAGGGGAGCAGGGGATCCCTACGAGCAGTACTTC
TRBJ2-1	NA	TRBV4-1	NA	CASSQGQGGLGSYNEQFF	TGCGCCAGCAGCCAAGGGCAGGGGGGACTAGGCTCCTACAATGAGCAGTTCTTC
TRBJ1-1	NA	TRBV25-1	NA	CASSEGGEGLWGTEAFF	TGTGCCAGCAGTGAAGGGGGGGAGGGTCTTTGGGGCACTGAAGCTTTCTTT
TRBJ2-7	NA	TRBV9	TRBD2	CASSVGLADYEQYF	TGTGCCAGCAGCGTAGGGCTAGCGGACTACGAGCAGTACTTC
TRBJ2-5	NA	TRBV11-2	TRBD2	CASSLLGLAGQETQYF	TGTGCCAGCAGCTTACTGGGACTAGCGGGACAAGAGACCCAGTACTTC
TRBJ2-3	NA	TRBV11-2	NA	CASSLTAVTDTQYF	TGTGCCAGCAGCTTAACAGCAGTCACAGATACGCAGTATTTT
TRBJ1-5	NA	TRBV18	TRBD1	CASSETGGNQPQHF	TGTGCCAGCTCAGAGACAGGGGGCAATCAGCCCCAGCATTTT
TRBJ2-2	NA	TRBV28	NA	CASSPLSPAGELFF	TGTGCCAGCAGTCCCTTGAGCCCAGCCGGGGAGCTGTTTTTT
TRBJ1-6	few	TRBV16	NA	CALGGYNSPLHF	TGTGCCCTCGGTGGGTATAATTCACCCCTCCACTTT